One and the same sample provided the 25 T cell receptor beta chains below, sequenced in a study of OX40 agonist ivuxolimab in advanced cancers. Clones were sequenced by immunoSEQ multiplex PCR, and TCRdb holds only the in-frame ones, with some missing. Here the sample spans some 20,000 clones, 84% being singletons. Sequencing used CD4+ or CD8+ T cells sorted from blood, obtained in a trial of the OX40 agonist ivuxolimab. These receptors were collected from an adult with an advanced solid tumor such as melanoma, head and neck, liver or kidney cancer.

This clone was observed a handful of times. V gene TRBV10-1 combines with J gene TRBJ1-5; D uncertain. Trimming left V 3 bases short and J 5 bases short, with 8 bases between. The CDR3 totals 13 residues. Germline CDR1 and CDR2: WNHNN and SYGVQD (reference sequence). CDR3 sequence reads: CASSDGKDQPQHF. The CDR3 DNA sequence: TGCGCCAGCAGTGACGGGAAGGATCAGCCCCAGCATTTT.

This clone appeared once. The chain employs TRBV9 and TRBJ1-2; D possibly corresponds to TRBD1 (5 bases). V was cut by 5 bases and J by 6 bases, with 17 bases left in between. Germline-derived CDR1 and CDR2 are SGDLS and YYNGEE. The CDR3 covers 14 residues. CDR3 protein: CASSREPGGDGYTF. The CDR3 region has the DNA TGTGCCAGCAGTCGGGAGCCCGGAGGGGATGGCTACACCTTC.

This clone was observed a single time. V gene TRBV2 combines with J gene TRBJ2-3; TRBD1 agrees at 9 bases. The V and J ends lost 8 bases and 1 base, in that order; junction bases with no gene match: 10. Per the germline V gene, CDR1 is SNHLY and CDR2 is FYNNEI. This CDR3 comprises 16 residues. The CDR3 sequence: CASLGPGQGRTDTQYF. For the CDR3, the DNA is TGTGCCAGCCTGGGGCCGGGACAGGGTCGCACAGATACGCAGTATTTT.

Note on this clone: The germline gene is not matched at one end of the junction; a read error may be the cause. The CDR3 DNA follows: TGCGCCAGCACCCAAACCGATATAGGTGATCAGCCCCAGCATTTT. Amino acid sequence: CASTQTDIGDQPQHF. The rearrangement uses TRBV4-1 and TRBJ1-5; no clear D gene. Germline CDR1 and CDR2: MGHRA and YSYEKL. This CDR3 has 15 residues.

The CDR3 loop reads CASSLGQSSYNEQFF. The CDR3 nucleotides read TGTGCCAGCAGCCTGGGACAGAGCTCCTACAATGAGCAGTTCTTC. The genes are TRBV28 and TRBJ2-1; 7 bases are a match to TRBD1. CDR1 MDHEN and CDR2 SYDVKM come from the germline V gene. V lost 6 bases to trimming and J lost 0 bases; unmatched junction nucleotides: 5. This CDR3 spans 15 amino acids.

The chain is built from TRBV18 and TRBJ1-1; 8 positions agree with TRBD1. Germline V gene data show CDR1 as KGHSH and CDR2 as LQKENI. Trimming took 11 bases from V and 0 from J; bases not matched to a gene: 8. The CDR3 covers 14 residues. In DNA form, the CDR3 reads TGTGCCTCTTCATCAGGGGGCGTGAACACTGAAGCTTTCTTT. Translated: CASSSGGVNTEAFF.

The rearrangement joins TRBV27 to TRBJ2-3; D is possibly TRBD1 or TRBD2 (6 bases each). This CDR3 has 14 amino acids. V gave up 5 bases and J gave up 3 bases, with 12 bases separating them. Germline V gene sequence: CDR1 MNHEY, CDR2 SMNVEV (reference sequence). The CDR3 DNA reads as TGTGCCAGCAGTACCCGGGGGCGAACAGATACGCAGTATTTT. This codes for CASSTRGRTDTQYF.

The V and J genes are TRBV10-1 and TRBJ2-1; 15 bases map to TRBD2. In germline, CDR1 is WNHNN, CDR2 SYGVQD (reference sequence). V lost 3 bases and J lost 9; bases outside the gene matches: 6. This CDR3 contains 16 residues. CDR3 nucleotides: TGCGCCAGCAGTGACCGGACTAGCGGGAGGGCCGTTGAGCAGTTCTTC. Translation gives CASSDRTSGRAVEQFF.

This clone came up once. The genes are TRBV9 and TRBJ2-2; D gene ambiguous. This CDR3 contains 11 residues. Per the germline V gene, CDR1 is SGDLS and CDR2 is YYNGEE. The V end was cut by 4 bases, the J end by 6 bases, with 4 bases between. The CDR3 protein is CASSSAGELFF. CDR3 nucleotide sequence: TGTGCCAGCAGCTCAGCCGGGGAGCTGTTTTTT.

This chain connects TRBV27 to TRBJ2-2; 9 nucleotides line up with TRBD1. Germline values: CDR1 MNHEY, CDR2 SMNVEV (reference sequence). With 4 bases clipped from V and 7 bases from J, the junction kept 19 bases outside the gene matches. The CDR3 covers 19 residues. The CDR3 spells CASSSHLNRPGTGFGELFF. CDR3 coding DNA: TGTGCCAGCAGTTCCCATCTAAACCGTCCCGGGACAGGGTTCGGGGAGCTGTTTTTT.

The rearrangement links TRBV30 to TRBJ1-5; TRBD1 aligns across 8 bases. V shed 4 bases, J shed 3 bases, and the junction held 8 bases outside the gene matches. Per the germline V gene, CDR1 is GTSNPN and CDR2 is SVGIG (reference sequence). The CDR3 length is 15 residues. DNA for the CDR3: TGTGCCTGGACTCCCAGGGGGCGCGACAATCAGCCCCAGCATTTT. It yields the protein CAWTPRGRDNQPQHF. The complete variable domain, with remaining parts taken from reference TRBV30 and TRBJ1-5, reads SQTIHQWPATLVQPVGSPLSLECTVEGTSNPNLYWYRQAAGRGLQLLFYSVGIGQISSEVPQNLSASRPQDRQFILSSKKLLLSDSGFYLCAWTPRGRDNQPQHFGDGTRLSIL.

This chain joins TRBV13 and TRBJ2-2; no reliable D call. Trimming stripped 0 bases from V and 4 bases from J, with 9 bases between. This CDR3 is built from 15 residues. Germline V gives CDR1 PRHDT, CDR2 FYEKMQ (reference sequence). CDR3 coding DNA: TGTGCCAGCAGCTTAGGACCGGTGGTCACCGGGGAGCTGTTTTTT. Translating it yields CASSLGPVVTGELFF.

This rearrangement joins TRBV5-8 to TRBJ1-5; D gene ambiguous. The CDR3 extends over 13 amino acids. The V end was cut by 4 bases, the J end by 7 bases, with 12 bases between. In germline, CDR1 is SGHTS, CDR2 YDEGEE. DNA for the CDR3: TGTGCCAGCAGCCTAGATTCAAGCCAGCCCCAGCATTTT. Translation: CASSLDSSQPQHF.

The CDR3 DNA reads as TGTGCCAGCACCGACGAGTACAATGAGCAGTTCTTC. Encoded protein: CASTDEYNEQFF. This chain connects TRBV6-5 to TRBJ2-1; D not resolved. CDR3 length equals 12 residues. Germline V gives CDR1 MNHEY, CDR2 SVGAGI. V was cut by 7 bases and J by 4 bases, with 8 bases left in between.

The chain links TRBV18 to TRBJ1-6; no firm D call. Trimming took off 2 bases at V and 5 bases at J, with 4 bases between the two ends. Germline CDR1 KGHSH, CDR2 LQKENI. The CDR3 loop spans 13 amino acids. Written as DNA, the CDR3 is TGTGCCAGCTCACCAAGCGATAATTCACCCCTCCACTTT. Translating gives CASSPSDNSPLHF.

The chain uses TRBV7-9 and TRBJ1-5; 8 bases are a match to TRBD1. J gave up 5 bases and V 5 bases, and 5 bases lay outside the gene matches. Germline CDR1 SEHNR, CDR2 FQNEAQ (reference sequence). The CDR3 sequence is 14 residues long. CDR3 residues: CASSRGQVDQPQHF. For the CDR3, the DNA is TGTGCCAGCAGCCGGGGACAGGTGGATCAGCCCCAGCATTTT.

J is TRBJ2-7 and V is TRBV7-2, with D possibly TRBD2 on 5 matching bases. From germline, CDR1 is SGHTA and CDR2 FQGNSA. The V end was cut by 5 bases, the J end by 0 bases, with 14 bases between. CDR3 length equals 15 residues. The CDR3 loop is CASSLYRGYSYEQYF. The CDR3 coding sequence is TGTGCCAGCAGCCTGTATCGAGGGTACTCCTACGAGCAGTACTTC.

This chain joins TRBV2 and TRBJ1-2, with 8 nucleotides matching TRBD1. V was pared by 2 bases and J by 0 bases, with 14 bases of the junction left unmatched. The CDR3 extends over 19 amino acids. Germline V gene sequence: CDR1 SNHLY, CDR2 FYNNEI. For the CDR3, the DNA is TGTGCCAGCAGTGAAAGGGCAGGGGGCGCGCCGGGCACTAACTATGGCTACACCTTC. It translates to CASSERAGGAPGTNYGYTF.

The chain combines TRBV28 with TRBJ2-1, with 11 positions matching TRBD2. The germline CDR1 and CDR2 sequences are MDHEN and SYDVKM. The CDR3 is 16 residues long. J lost 5 bases, V lost 4 bases, and 7 bases had no gene match. CDR3 sequence reads: CASSSIAGGPHNEQFF. The CDR3, as DNA: TGTGCCAGCAGTTCAATAGCGGGAGGGCCTCACAATGAGCAGTTCTTC.

The chain carries TRBV18 and TRBJ2-5; D is perhaps TRBD2 (6 bases). CDR1 and CDR2 (germline): KGHSH, LQKENI. The length of the CDR3 is 13 residues. The V gene lost 5 bases and the J gene lost 1 base, with 8 bases spanning the gap. DNA of the CDR3: TGTGCCAGCTCAGCGGGGTTCCAAGAGACCCAGTACTTC. It specifies CASSAGFQETQYF.

The rearrangement uses TRBV4-1 and TRBJ1-3; 7 nucleotides match TRBD1. The CDR3 runs 17 residues. The germline gives CDR1 MGHRA, CDR2 YSYEKL. Losses at the gene ends were 1 base for V and 1 base for J; bases not matched to a gene: 7. CDR3 DNA sequence: TGCGCCAGCAGCCAAGCCGGGAGGGGGCAGTCTGGAAACACCATATATTTT. Its protein is CASSQAGRGQSGNTIYF.

Only one count was recorded for this clone. This sequence joins TRBV5-1 and TRBJ1-1; a possible D gene is TRBD1 (5 bases). V dropped 6 bases and J dropped 1 base, with 16 bases sitting between them. The CDR3 is 15 residues long. Germline V gene sequence: CDR1 SGHRS, CDR2 YFSETQ. CDR3 nucleotides: TGCGCCAGCACCCCAGGAGGGGCGGAGAACACTGAAGCTTTCTTT. Translated, it gives CASTPGGAENTEAFF.

There are a few counts of this clone. V and J are TRBV11-2 and TRBJ2-6; possible D gene TRBD2, 6 bases. V lost 1 base and J lost 3, with 13 bases in between. Germline values: CDR1 SGHAT, CDR2 FQNNGV. This CDR3 is built from 17 residues. This CDR3 is CASSLGAGGYGANVLTF. CDR3 coding DNA: TGTGCCAGCAGCTTAGGAGCCGGGGGATATGGGGCCAACGTCCTGACTTTC.

This clone was seen just once. CDR3 protein: CASSRDRGYEQYF. CDR3 nucleotides: TGTGCCAGCAGCCGTGACAGGGGCTACGAGCAGTACTTC. V and J are TRBV7-3 and TRBJ2-7, with 8 nucleotides matching TRBD1. The CDR3 spans 13 residues. Germline CDR1 is SGHTA and CDR2 is FQGTGA. V shed 5 bases and J 3 bases; nucleotides not matched to a gene: 3.

The chain links TRBV11-1 to TRBJ2-5, with D uncertain. V lost 5 bases to trimming and J lost 2 bases, with 15 bases between them. The CDR3 length is 15 residues. Germline V gives CDR1 SGHAT, CDR2 FQDESV (reference sequence). The CDR3, as DNA: TGTGCCAGCAGCAACTTAGATAGGCTACAAGAGACCCAGTACTTC. This translates into CASSNLDRLQETQYF.